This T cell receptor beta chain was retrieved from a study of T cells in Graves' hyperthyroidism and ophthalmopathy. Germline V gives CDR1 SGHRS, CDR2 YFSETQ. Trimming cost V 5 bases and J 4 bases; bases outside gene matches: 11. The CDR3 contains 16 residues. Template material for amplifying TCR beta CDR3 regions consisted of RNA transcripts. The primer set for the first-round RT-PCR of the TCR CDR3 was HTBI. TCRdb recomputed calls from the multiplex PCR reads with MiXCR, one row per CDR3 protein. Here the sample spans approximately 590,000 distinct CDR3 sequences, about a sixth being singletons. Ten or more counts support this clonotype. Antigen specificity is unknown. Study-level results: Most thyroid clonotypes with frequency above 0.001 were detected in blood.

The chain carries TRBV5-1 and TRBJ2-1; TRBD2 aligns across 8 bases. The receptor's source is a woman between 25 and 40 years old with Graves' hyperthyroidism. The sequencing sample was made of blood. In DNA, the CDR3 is TGCGCCAGCAGGGAGACTAGCGCGCTCTCGTACAATGAGCAGTTCTTC. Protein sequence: CASRETSALSYNEQFF.